This is a list of T cell receptor beta chains from one sample in a study of blood T cell repertoires in COVID-19. Using immunoSEQ multiplex PCR, the repertoire was profiled, and TCRdb retains in-frame clones only, with some absent. The profile shows about 300,000 clones, 86% of them singletons. What was sequenced was PBMCs or T cells enriched from blood (not recorded which). All receptors derive from a woman in her late teens or twenties who had recovered from COVID-19. Both conserved end residues are trimmed from each CDR3. The D gene is left open where the match is weak.

v_call: TRBV3-1/TRBV3-2; d_call: NA; j_call: TRBJ2-7; cdr3_aa: ASSQIRDSRYEQY
v_call: TRBV3-1/TRBV3-2; d_call: TRBD1; j_call: TRBJ1-1; cdr3_aa: ASSQEAGGLEETEAF
v_call: TRBV28; d_call: NA; j_call: TRBJ1-2; cdr3_aa: ASSFLRGGGYT
v_call: TRBV6-1; d_call: NA; j_call: TRBJ2-7; cdr3_aa: ASSEARGGSSSYEQY
v_call: TRBV6-4; d_call: NA; j_call: TRBJ1-1; cdr3_aa: ASSDSGGSEAF
v_call: TRBV10-1; d_call: NA; j_call: TRBJ2-1; cdr3_aa: ASSEPTGSNYNEQF
v_call: TRBV5-4; d_call: TRBD2; j_call: TRBJ2-7; cdr3_aa: ASSWGGVSYEQY
v_call: TRBV11-2; d_call: NA; j_call: TRBJ1-1; cdr3_aa: ASSSGRPANTEAF
v_call: TRBV11-3; d_call: NA; j_call: TRBJ2-4; cdr3_aa: ASSLARRGAKNIQY
v_call: TRBV4-1; d_call: TRBD2; j_call: TRBJ2-7; cdr3_aa: ASSQDSGVAGEYEQY
v_call: TRBV6-5; d_call: TRBD1; j_call: TRBJ1-5; cdr3_aa: ASSQDREIQPQH
v_call: TRBV29-1; d_call: NA; j_call: TRBJ1-5; cdr3_aa: SVGGDSNQPQH
v_call: TRBV7-9; d_call: NA; j_call: TRBJ1-1; cdr3_aa: ASSPAQHYEAF
v_call: TRBV5-1; d_call: NA; j_call: TRBJ1-6; cdr3_aa: ASSFNGVSSYNSPLH
v_call: TRBV7-9; d_call: NA; j_call: TRBJ2-1; cdr3_aa: ASSLARVAEAPSYNEQF
v_call: TRBV7-6; d_call: NA; j_call: TRBJ2-7; cdr3_aa: ASSYDRAGEQY
v_call: TRBV9; d_call: NA; j_call: TRBJ1-6; cdr3_aa: ASSGAGAYNSPLH
v_call: TRBV30; d_call: NA; j_call: TRBJ1-5; cdr3_aa: AWNRGGEHQPQH
v_call: TRBV5-1; d_call: TRBD1; j_call: TRBJ2-7; cdr3_aa: ASSWDSAYEQY
v_call: TRBV7-9; d_call: TRBD2; j_call: TRBJ2-3; cdr3_aa: ASSLAKILAGDGTDTQY
v_call: TRBV18; d_call: NA; j_call: TRBJ2-7; cdr3_aa: ASSPDLWVLREQY
v_call: TRBV5-1; d_call: TRBD2; j_call: TRBJ2-3; cdr3_aa: ASSWASGGPSTDTQY
v_call: TRBV9; d_call: TRBD1; j_call: TRBJ1-1; cdr3_aa: ASSAQGETEAF
v_call: TRBV7-9; d_call: NA; j_call: TRBJ1-2; cdr3_aa: ASSPTSLQG
v_call: TRBV4-2; d_call: NA; j_call: TRBJ1-1; cdr3_aa: ASSQVQTSTEAF
v_call: TRBV9; d_call: NA; j_call: TRBJ1-2; cdr3_aa: ASHGTAAGYT
v_call: TRBV9; d_call: TRBD1; j_call: TRBJ2-2; cdr3_aa: ASSATGAHLGELF